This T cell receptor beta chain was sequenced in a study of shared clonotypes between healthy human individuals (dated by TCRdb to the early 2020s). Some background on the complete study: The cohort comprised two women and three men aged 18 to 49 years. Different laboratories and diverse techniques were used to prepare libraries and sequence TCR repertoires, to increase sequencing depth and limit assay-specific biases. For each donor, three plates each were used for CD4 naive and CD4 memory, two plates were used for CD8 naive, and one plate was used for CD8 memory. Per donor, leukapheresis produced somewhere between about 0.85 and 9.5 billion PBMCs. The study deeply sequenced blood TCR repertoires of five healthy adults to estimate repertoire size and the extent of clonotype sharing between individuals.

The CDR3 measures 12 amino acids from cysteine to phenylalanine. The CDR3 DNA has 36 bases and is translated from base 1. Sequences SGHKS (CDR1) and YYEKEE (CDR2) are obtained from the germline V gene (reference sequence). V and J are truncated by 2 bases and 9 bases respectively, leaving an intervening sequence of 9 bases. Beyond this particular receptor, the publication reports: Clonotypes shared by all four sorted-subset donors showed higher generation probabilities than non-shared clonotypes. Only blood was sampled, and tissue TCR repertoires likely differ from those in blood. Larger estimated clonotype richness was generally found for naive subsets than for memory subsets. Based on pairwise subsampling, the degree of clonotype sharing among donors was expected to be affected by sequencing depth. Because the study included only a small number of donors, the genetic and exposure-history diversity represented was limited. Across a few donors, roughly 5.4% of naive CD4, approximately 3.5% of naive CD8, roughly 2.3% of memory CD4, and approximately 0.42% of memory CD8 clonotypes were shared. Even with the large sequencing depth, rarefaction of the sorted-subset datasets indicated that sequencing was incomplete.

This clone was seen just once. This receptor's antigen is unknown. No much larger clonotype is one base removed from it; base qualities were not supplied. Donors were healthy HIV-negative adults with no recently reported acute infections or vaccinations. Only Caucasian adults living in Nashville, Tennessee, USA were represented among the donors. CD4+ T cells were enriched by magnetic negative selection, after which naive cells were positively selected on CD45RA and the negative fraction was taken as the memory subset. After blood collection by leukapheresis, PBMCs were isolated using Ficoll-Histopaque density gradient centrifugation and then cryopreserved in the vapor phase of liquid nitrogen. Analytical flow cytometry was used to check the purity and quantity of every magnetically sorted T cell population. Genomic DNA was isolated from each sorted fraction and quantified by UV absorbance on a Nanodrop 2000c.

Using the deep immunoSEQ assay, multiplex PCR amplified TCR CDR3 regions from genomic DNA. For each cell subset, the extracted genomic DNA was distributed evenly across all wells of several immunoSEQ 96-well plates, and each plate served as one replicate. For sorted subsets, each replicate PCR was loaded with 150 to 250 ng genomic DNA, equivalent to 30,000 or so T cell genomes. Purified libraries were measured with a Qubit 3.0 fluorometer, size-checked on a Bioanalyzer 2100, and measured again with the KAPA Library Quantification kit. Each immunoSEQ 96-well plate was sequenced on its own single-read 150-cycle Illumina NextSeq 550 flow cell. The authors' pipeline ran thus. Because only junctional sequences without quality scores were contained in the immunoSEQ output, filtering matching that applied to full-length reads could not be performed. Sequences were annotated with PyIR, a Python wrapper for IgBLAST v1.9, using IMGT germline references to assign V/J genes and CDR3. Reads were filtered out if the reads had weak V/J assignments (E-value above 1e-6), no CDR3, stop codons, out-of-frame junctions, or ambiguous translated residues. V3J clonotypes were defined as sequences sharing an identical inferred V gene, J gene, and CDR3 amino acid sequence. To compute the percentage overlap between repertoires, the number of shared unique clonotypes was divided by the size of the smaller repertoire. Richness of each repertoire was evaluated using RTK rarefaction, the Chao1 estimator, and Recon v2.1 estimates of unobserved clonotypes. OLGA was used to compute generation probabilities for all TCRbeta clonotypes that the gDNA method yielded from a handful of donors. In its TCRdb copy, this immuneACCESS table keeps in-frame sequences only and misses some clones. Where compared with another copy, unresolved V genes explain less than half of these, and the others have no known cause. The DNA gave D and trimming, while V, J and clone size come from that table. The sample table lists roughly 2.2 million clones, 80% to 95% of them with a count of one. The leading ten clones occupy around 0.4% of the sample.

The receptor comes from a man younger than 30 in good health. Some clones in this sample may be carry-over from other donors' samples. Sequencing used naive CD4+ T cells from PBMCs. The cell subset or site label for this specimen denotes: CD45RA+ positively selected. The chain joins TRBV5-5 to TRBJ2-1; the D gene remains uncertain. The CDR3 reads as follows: CASSFAMGEQFF. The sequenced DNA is TGTGCCAGCAGCTTTGCCATGGGTGAGCAGTTCTTC.